This is a list of T cell receptor beta chains from one sample in a study of breast tumors, draining lymph nodes, adjacent tissues. TCRdb recomputed calls from the multiplex PCR reads with MiXCR, one row per CDR3 protein. The sample shows about 140,000 distinct CDR3 sequences, approximately 30% of them seen only once. Sample: axillary lymph node tissue. The origin of the receptors is a female donor with breast cancer. Some clones in this sample may be carry-over from other donors' samples. CDR3s include the opening cysteine and the closing phenylalanine or tryptophan. The D gene is left open where the match is weak. Clone size, where shown, is once, few, many, or a class for clones that have expanded.

many	TRBV29-1	TRBD1	TRBJ1-2	CSVLTGAYNGYTF	TGCAGCGTTCTGACAGGGGCGTATAATGGCTACACCTTC
NA	TRBV5-1	NA	TRBJ1-2	CASSSPGGIPYGYTF	TGCGCCAGCAGCTCCCCGGGGGGGATCCCCTATGGCTACACCTTC
many	TRBV30	TRBD1	TRBJ2-3	CAWSLGQGSTDTQYF	TGTGCCTGGAGTCTAGGACAGGGTAGCACAGATACGCAGTATTTT
many	TRBV7-3	TRBD2	TRBJ2-1	CASSLRVGGNDEQFF	TGTGCCAGCAGCCTGCGCGTGGGGGGGAACGATGAGCAGTTCTTC
many	TRBV19	TRBD1	TRBJ2-1	CASSSHRGSYNEQFF	TGTGCCAGTAGTTCGCACAGGGGCTCCTACAATGAGCAGTTCTTC
many	TRBV11-1	NA	TRBJ2-1	CASTVFGAGNEQFF	TGTGCCAGCACCGTCTTCGGGGCAGGGAATGAGCAGTTCTTC
many	TRBV7-6	NA	TRBJ2-7	CASSQRGRVDSYEQYF	TGTGCCAGCAGCCAAAGGGGCAGGGTCGATTCCTACGAGCAGTACTTC
many	TRBV30	NA	TRBJ1-6	CAWRGGKTYNSPLHF	TGTGCCTGGAGGGGCGGCAAGACTTATAATTCACCCCTCCACTTT
many	TRBV27	NA	TRBJ2-5	CASRSLGRETQYF	TGTGCCAGCAGATCTCTGGGGAGGGAGACCCAGTACTTC
NA	TRBV19	NA	TRBJ1-1	CASSIDRRQQNTEAFF	TGTGCCAGTAGTATAGATAGACGACAGCAGAACACTGAAGCTTTCTTT
many	TRBV14	NA	TRBJ1-4	CASSLRWTEKLFF	TGTGCCAGCAGCCTCAGGTGGACTGAAAAACTGTTTTTT
NA	TRBV12-3/TRBV12-4	NA	TRBJ1-5	CVSSFSGQVGRPQHF	TGTGTCAGCAGTTTTTCAGGTCAGGTTGGGCGGCCCCAGCATTTT
NA	TRBV20-1	NA	TRBJ1-2	CSANSGDYGYTF	TGCAGTGCTAACTCTGGCGACTATGGCTACACCTTC
NA	TRBV6-6	NA	TRBJ1-1	CASSYGADTEAFF	TGTGCCAGCAGTTACGGGGCCGACACTGAAGCTTTCTTT
many	TRBV18	NA	TRBJ1-3	CASSPDGNSGNTIYF	TGTGCCAGCTCACCGGACGGCAACTCTGGAAACACCATATATTTT
many	TRBV18	NA	TRBJ2-2	CASSPIQGYTGELFF	TGTGCCAGCTCACCGATCCAGGGTTACACCGGGGAGCTGTTTTTT
NA	TRBV7-9	TRBD1	TRBJ2-3	CASRPGQAGTDTQYF	TGTGCCAGCAGGCCGGGACAGGCGGGCACAGATACGCAGTATTTT
many	TRBV7-9	TRBD1	TRBJ2-7	CASSRGQERRDEQYF	TGTGCCAGCAGCCGTGGACAGGAACGGCGGGACGAGCAGTACTTC
many	TRBV19	NA	TRBJ1-5	CASSMHKQGQLPQHF	TGTGCCAGTAGTATGCATAAGCAGGGGCAACTGCCCCAGCATTTT
NA	TRBV5-4	NA	TRBJ1-2	CASSLGQAVNYGYTF	TGTGCCAGCAGCTTGGGACAGGCGGTTAACTATGGCTACACCTTC
many	TRBV15	NA	TRBJ1-4	CATSRVLGATNEKLFF	TGTGCCACCAGCAGAGTGCTCGGAGCAACTAATGAAAAACTGTTTTTT
many	TRBV9	TRBD1	TRBJ1-2	CASSVEDRGWYGYTF	TGTGCCAGCAGCGTAGAGGACAGGGGTTGGTATGGCTACACCTTC
NA	TRBV20-1	NA	TRBJ1-5	CSARGTVGGNNQPQHF	TGCAGTGCTAGAGGCACCGTGGGGGGAAACAATCAGCCCCAGCATTTT
many	TRBV30	NA	TRBJ1-2	CAWIALGGYTF	TGTGCCTGGATCGCATTGGGTGGCTACACCTTC
many	TRBV2	TRBD1	TRBJ2-3	CASRGTALIADTQYF	TGTGCCAGCAGGGGGACAGCTCTGATCGCAGATACGCAGTATTTT
NA	TRBV7-3	NA	TRBJ2-7	CASSLRQAAGSYEQYF	TGTGCCAGCAGCTTAAGACAGGCCGCGGGAAGCTACGAGCAGTACTTC
many	TRBV2	TRBD1	TRBJ1-2	CARSGQEDYDYTF	TGTGCCAGATCGGGACAGGAGGACTATGACTACACCTTC
many	TRBV5-1	NA	TRBJ2-3	CASSLVRGLEDTQYF	TGCGCCAGCAGCTTGGTTCGTGGGTTGGAAGATACGCAGTATTTT
many	TRBV28	TRBD1	TRBJ1-2	CASSSPGQDGLMPYGYTF	TGTGCCAGCAGTTCCCCGGGACAGGATGGGTTGATGCCTTATGGCTACACCTTC